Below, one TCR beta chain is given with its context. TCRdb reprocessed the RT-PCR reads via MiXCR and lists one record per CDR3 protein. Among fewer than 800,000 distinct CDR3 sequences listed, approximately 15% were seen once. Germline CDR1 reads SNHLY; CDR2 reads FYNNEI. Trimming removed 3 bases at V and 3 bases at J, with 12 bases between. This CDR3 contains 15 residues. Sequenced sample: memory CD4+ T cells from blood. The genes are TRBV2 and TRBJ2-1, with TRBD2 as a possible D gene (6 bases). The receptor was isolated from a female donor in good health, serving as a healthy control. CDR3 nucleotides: TGTGCCAGCAGTGAGTTTGGCGGGGACTACAATGAGCAGTTCTTC. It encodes CASSEFGGDYNEQFF.